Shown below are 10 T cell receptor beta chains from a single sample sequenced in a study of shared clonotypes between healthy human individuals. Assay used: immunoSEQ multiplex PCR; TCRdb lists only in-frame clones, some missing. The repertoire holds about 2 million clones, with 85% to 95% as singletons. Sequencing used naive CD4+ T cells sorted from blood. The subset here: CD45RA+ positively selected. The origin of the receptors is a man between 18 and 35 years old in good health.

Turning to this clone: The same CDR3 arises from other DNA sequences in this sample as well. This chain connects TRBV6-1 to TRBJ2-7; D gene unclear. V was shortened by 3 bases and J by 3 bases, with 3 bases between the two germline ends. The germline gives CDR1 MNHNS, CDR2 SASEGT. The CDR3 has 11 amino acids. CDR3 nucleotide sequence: TGTGCCAGCAGTGAGGGCTACGAGCAGTACTTC. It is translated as CASSEGYEQYF.

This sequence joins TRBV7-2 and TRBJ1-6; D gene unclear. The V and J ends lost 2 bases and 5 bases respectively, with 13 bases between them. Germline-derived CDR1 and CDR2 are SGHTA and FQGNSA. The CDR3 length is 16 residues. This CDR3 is CASSLRAGSNNSPLHF. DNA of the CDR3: TGTGCCAGCAGCTTAAGGGCAGGAAGTAATAATTCACCCCTCCACTTT.

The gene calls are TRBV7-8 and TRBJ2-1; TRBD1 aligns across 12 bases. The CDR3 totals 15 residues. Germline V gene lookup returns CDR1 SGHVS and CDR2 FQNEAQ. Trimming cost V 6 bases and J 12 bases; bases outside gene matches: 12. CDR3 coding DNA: TGTGCCAGCAGTCCCGGGGGACAGGGGGCTAGTGTGCAGTTCTTC. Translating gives CASSPGGQGASVQFF.

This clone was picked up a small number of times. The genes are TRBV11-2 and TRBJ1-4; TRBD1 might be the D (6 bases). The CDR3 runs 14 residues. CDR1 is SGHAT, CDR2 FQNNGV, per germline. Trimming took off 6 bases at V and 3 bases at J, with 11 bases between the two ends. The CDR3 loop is CASRTGIANEKLFF. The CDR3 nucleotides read TGTGCCAGCAGAACAGGGATAGCTAATGAAAAACTGTTTTTT.

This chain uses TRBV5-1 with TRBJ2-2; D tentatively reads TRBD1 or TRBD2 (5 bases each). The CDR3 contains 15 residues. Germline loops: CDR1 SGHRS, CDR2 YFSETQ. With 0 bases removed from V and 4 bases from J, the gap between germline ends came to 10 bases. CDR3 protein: CASSLGGTLTGELFF. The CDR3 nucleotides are TGCGCCAGCAGCTTGGGGGGGACCCTCACCGGGGAGCTGTTTTTT.

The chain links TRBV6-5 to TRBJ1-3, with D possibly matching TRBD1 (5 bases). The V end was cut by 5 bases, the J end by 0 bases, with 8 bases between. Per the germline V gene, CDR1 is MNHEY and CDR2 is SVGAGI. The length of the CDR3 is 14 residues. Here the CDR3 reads CASSGTASGNTIYF. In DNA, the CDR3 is TGTGCCAGCAGTGGGACGGCCTCTGGAAACACCATATATTTT.

This CDR3 reads CASTADRGDTQYF. The DNA of the CDR3 is TGCGCCAGCACAGCAGATAGGGGCGATACGCAGTATTTT. V is TRBV4-1 and J is TRBJ2-3; the D gene is possibly TRBD1 (5 bases). There are 13 residues in the CDR3. Germline CDR1 and CDR2: MGHRA and YSYEKL. Trimming stripped 7 bases from V and 6 bases from J, with 14 bases between.

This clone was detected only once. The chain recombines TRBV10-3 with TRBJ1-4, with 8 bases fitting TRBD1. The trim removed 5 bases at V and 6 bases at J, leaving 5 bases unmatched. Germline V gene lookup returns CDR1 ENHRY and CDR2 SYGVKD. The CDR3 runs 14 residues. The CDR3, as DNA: TGTGCCATCAGTCGGACAGGGAAGGATGAAAAACTGTTTTTT. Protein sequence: CAISRTGKDEKLFF.

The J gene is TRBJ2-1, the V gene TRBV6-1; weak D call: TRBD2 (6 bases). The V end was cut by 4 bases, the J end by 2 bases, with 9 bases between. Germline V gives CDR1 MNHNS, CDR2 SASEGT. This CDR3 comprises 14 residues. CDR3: CASSAGVAYNEQFF. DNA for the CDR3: TGTGCCAGCAGTGCGGGGGTCGCCTACAATGAGCAGTTCTTC.

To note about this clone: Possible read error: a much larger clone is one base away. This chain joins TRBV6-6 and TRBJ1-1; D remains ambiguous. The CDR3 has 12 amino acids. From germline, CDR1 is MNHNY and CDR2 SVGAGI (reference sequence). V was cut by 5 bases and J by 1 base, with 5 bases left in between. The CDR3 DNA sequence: TGTGCCAGCAGTCGGGAGAACACTGAAGCTTTCTTT. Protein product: CASSRENTEAFF.